The 28 T cell receptor beta chains reported below all come from one sample, sequenced in a study of patients and donors after allogeneic stem cell transplantation. A single record per CDR3 protein comes from TCRdb applying MiXCR to the RT-PCR reads. Of about 960,000 distinct CDR3 sequences in the sample, about a sixth are singletons; the top ten hold roughly 6%. The specimen sequenced was blood, either unsorted or a sorted T cell fraction (not recorded which). Source of these receptors: a human donor who was either an allogeneic HSCT recipient or a stem cell or donor lymphocyte infusion donor (not recorded which). It is not recorded whose cells these are; they may come from a transplant donor.

The chain links TRBV4-1 to TRBJ2-3, with a possible D match to TRBD2 (5 bases). The germline CDR1 and CDR2 sequences are MGHRA and YSYEKL. The CDR3 consists of 13 residues. V lost 3 bases and J 4 bases, leaving 8 bases between the germline ends. The CDR3 spells CASSHEGPDTQYF. The CDR3 nucleotides are TGCGCCAGCAGCCATGAGGGTCCAGATACGCAGTATTTT.

Here the CDR3 reads CSALGSGKTDTQYF. For the CDR3, the DNA is TGCAGTGCGTTGGGGTCAGGGAAGACAGATACGCAGTATTTT. The chain carries TRBV20-1 and TRBJ2-3, with TRBD1 as a possible D gene (5 bases). CDR3 length: 14 residues. Germline-derived CDR1 and CDR2 are DFQATT and SNEGSKA (reference sequence). Trimming cost V 6 bases and J 3 bases, with 16 bases left between them.

This clonotype has a single count. CDR3 nucleotide sequence: TGTGCCAGCAGCCCGGACAGGAATGGTGGAGATACGCAGTATTTT. Protein sequence: CASSPDRNGGDTQYF. The chain couples TRBV5-4 to TRBJ2-3; 7 bases are shared with TRBD1. This CDR3 contains 15 residues. With 4 bases clipped from V and 5 bases from J, the junction kept 10 bases outside the gene matches. The germline gives CDR1 SGHNT, CDR2 YYREEE (reference sequence).

The J gene is TRBJ1-5, the V gene TRBV11-1, with D possibly TRBD1 on 5 matching bases. Germline values: CDR1 SGHAT, CDR2 FQDESV (reference sequence). This CDR3 is 18 amino acids long. With 2 bases removed from V and 0 bases from J, the gap between germline ends came to 17 bases. The CDR3 DNA is TGTGCCAGCAGCTTAAAGGGGTTGACCGGGTATAGCAATCAGCCCCAGCATTTT. This codes for CASSLKGLTGYSNQPQHF.

This chain links TRBV20-1 with TRBJ2-1, with TRBD2 identical over 9 bases. This CDR3 region has 16 residues. The junction had 9 bases not matched to a gene; V was cut back by 3 bases and J by 3 bases. CDR1 DFQATT and CDR2 SNEGSKA come from the germline V gene (reference sequence). This chain's CDR3 is CSASMYRTSDYNEQFF. The CDR3 nucleotides read TGCAGTGCTAGTATGTATAGGACTAGCGACTACAATGAGCAGTTCTTC.

This clonotype appeared a few times. This chain links TRBV20-1 with TRBJ2-7, with 8 bases fitting TRBD2. After removal of 3 bases from V and 6 bases from J, the junction contained 10 bases not matched to a gene. The CDR3 loop spans 14 amino acids. Germline loops: CDR1 DFQATT, CDR2 SNEGSKA (reference sequence). The CDR3 coding sequence is TGCAGTGCTAGTCCCTTCCGGGAGGGCCGCGAGCAGTACTTC. Amino acid sequence: CSASPFREGREQYF.

This clonotype was observed a handful of times. J is TRBJ2-7 and V is TRBV6-2 or TRBV6-3, with a weak D call TRBD2 (5 bases). This CDR3 is 15 amino acids long. Germline assignment: CDR1 MNHEY and CDR2 SVGEGT. V was shortened by 9 bases and J by 7 bases, with 25 bases between the two germline ends. The CDR3 coding sequence is TGTGCCAGTTCTCCAGCCGACTACCGACGCGGGGAGCAGTACTTC. Residues: CASSPADYRRGEQYF.

V and J are TRBV28 and TRBJ2-2; TRBD1 agrees at 8 bases. The CDR3 extends over 15 amino acids. CDR1 is MDHEN, CDR2 SYDVKM, per germline. J lost 3 bases, V lost 2 bases, and 2 bases had no gene match. The CDR3 reads CASSLRTGYTGELFF. For the CDR3, the DNA is TGTGCCAGCAGTTTAAGGACAGGGTACACCGGGGAGCTGTTTTTT.

This chain uses TRBV7-3 with TRBJ2-3, with 7 positions matching TRBD2. CDR3 length: 14 amino acids. Per germline, CDR1 SGHTA and CDR2 FQGTGA. With 5 bases clipped from V and 2 bases from J, the junction kept 4 bases outside the gene matches. For the CDR3, the DNA is TGTGCCAGCAGCCGTCTAGCGGTCACAGATACGCAGTATTTT. This translates into CASSRLAVTDTQYF.

The rearrangement uses TRBV6-2 or TRBV6-3 and TRBJ2-5; perhaps D is TRBD1 or TRBD2 (5 bases each). The V end lost 2 bases, the J end lost 4 bases, and 11 bases lay between the germline ends. The germline gives CDR1 MNHEY, CDR2 SVGEGT. The CDR3 totals 14 residues. CDR3 region: CASSYVGVRETQYF. The CDR3 DNA reads as TGTGCCAGCAGTTACGTGGGGGTTCGAGAGACCCAGTACTTC.

The chain has TRBV12-3 or TRBV12-4 and TRBJ1-5; maybe TRBD1 (6 bases). Trimming removed 1 base at V and 1 base at J, with 17 bases between. This CDR3 has 18 residues. Here the CDR3 reads CASSLGHRGAPSNQPQHF. The DNA of the CDR3 is TGTGCCAGCAGTTTAGGTCACCGGGGGGCGCCGAGCAATCAGCCCCAGCATTTT.

This clonotype was seen a handful of times. The CDR3 ends on some other residue instead of the conserved phenylalanine or tryptophan, so this is likely a read error. The DNA is omitted, as the CDR3 cannot be located on it reliably, and the CDR3 follows TCRdb's listing. CDR3: CASSLDPDDLKY. V is TRBV7-8 and J is TRBJ1-2. CDR1 and CDR2 from the germline V gene are SGHVS and FQNEAQ. The CDR3 numbers 12 amino acids, ends counted.

This clonotype has a count of ten or more. The chain links TRBV29-1 to TRBJ2-7; perhaps TRBD1 as D (6 bases). The CDR3 has 14 residues. Looked up from germline, CDR1 is SQVTM and CDR2 is ANQGSEA. V lost 2 bases and J 2 bases, leaving 13 bases between the germline ends. The CDR3 loop is CSVETDRKAYEQYF. In DNA form, the CDR3 reads TGCAGCGTTGAAACGGACAGAAAAGCCTACGAGCAGTACTTC.

This chain joins TRBV2 and TRBJ2-5, with D unresolved. V was clipped by 0 bases and J by 5 bases, with 4 bases between them. The CDR3 runs to 12 residues. The germline V gene has CDR1 SNHLY and CDR2 FYNNEI. CDR3 residues: CASSEAYETQYF. The DNA of the CDR3 is TGTGCCAGCAGTGAAGCTTACGAGACCCAGTACTTC.

This clonotype was counted many times. The V call is TRBV20-1, the J call TRBJ2-7; TRBD1 matches 7 bases. The CDR3 has 13 amino acids. CDR1 and CDR2 (germline): DFQATT, SNEGSKA (reference sequence). Germline trimming cut 6 bases from V and 3 bases from J; bases unmatched to any gene: 8. This CDR3 is CSAVGQSGYEQYF. CDR3 coding DNA: TGCAGTGCCGTGGGACAGTCCGGCTACGAGCAGTACTTC.

V and J are TRBV5-1 and TRBJ1-1; D remains ambiguous. This CDR3 has 18 amino acids. V dropped 0 bases and J dropped 0 bases, with 18 bases sitting between them. CDR1 SGHRS and CDR2 YFSETQ come from the germline V gene. As DNA, the CDR3 is TGCGCCAGCAGCTTGGCAGTTTTTGCCCTTACCATGAACACTGAAGCTTTCTTT. It encodes CASSLAVFALTMNTEAFF.

Worth noting for this clonotype: The junction does not match germline at one end; this may be a read error. The genes are TRBV25-1 and TRBJ1-2; 9 nucleotides line up with TRBD1. The germline gives CDR1 MGHDK, CDR2 SYGVNS. This CDR3 comprises 14 residues. DNA of the CDR3: TGTGCCAGCACAACAGGGGGCGAGAACTATGACTACACCTTC. Translated: CASTTGGENYDYTF.

Many counts were recorded for this clonotype. The chain links TRBV20-1 to TRBJ1-2; 9 bases map to TRBD1. This CDR3 comprises 16 residues. Trimming removed 1 base from V and 0 bases from J; junction bases left unmatched: 6. Per the germline V gene, CDR1 is DFQATT and CDR2 is SNEGSKA (reference sequence). This chain's CDR3 is CSARAGTGHANYGYTF. The CDR3 bases are TGCAGTGCTAGAGCCGGGACAGGGCACGCTAACTATGGCTACACCTTC.

A few counts support this clonotype. The CDR3 sequence is CSVMRKETQYF. CDR3 nucleotides: TGCAGTGTCATGCGGAAAGAGACCCAGTACTTC. This chain joins TRBV20-1 and TRBJ2-5; no definite D call. V was pared by 7 bases and J by 3 bases, with 9 bases between. Looked up from germline, CDR1 is DFQATT and CDR2 is SNEGSKA (reference sequence). There are 11 residues in the CDR3.

This clonotype has just a few counts. This chain connects TRBV5-1 to TRBJ2-1; TRBD2 matches at 8 bases. Germline CDR1 SGHRS, CDR2 YFSETQ. CDR3 length: 17 amino acids. V dropped 0 bases and J dropped 6; count of bases not matched to a gene: 11. In DNA, the CDR3 is TGCGCCAGCAGCTTGGGGACTGGAGCGGGAGTAGGCAATGAGCAGTTCTTC. It specifies CASSLGTGAGVGNEQFF.

The chain has TRBV12-3 or TRBV12-4 and TRBJ1-2, with TRBD1 as a possible D gene (5 bases). CDR3 length: 14 amino acids. The germline V and J ends were trimmed by 6 bases and 5 bases, with 16 bases remaining between them. The CDR3 DNA reads TGTGCCAGCAGGGGTGACAGCACCGGTTATGGCTACACCTTC. Translating gives CASRGDSTGYGYTF.

The table lists this clonotype with a few counts. The chain links TRBV12-3 or TRBV12-4 to TRBJ1-5; D remains ambiguous. The CDR3 loop spans 14 amino acids. V was shortened by 3 bases and J by 9 bases, with 15 bases between the two germline ends. The CDR3 loop reads CASSLDALGSPQHF. The CDR3 bases are TGTGCCAGCAGTTTGGACGCCCTAGGATCGCCCCAGCATTTT.

This chain joins TRBV4-3 and TRBJ2-5; perhaps TRBD2 as D (6 bases). The CDR3 length is 14 residues. Trimming stripped 9 bases from V and 4 bases from J, with 18 bases between. CDR1 and CDR2 (germline): LGHNA, YSLEER. The CDR3 nucleotides read TGCGCCAGGAGGGCGAAGGGGACTGGAGAGACCCAGTACTTC. Encoded protein: CARRAKGTGETQYF.

Only a few counts were recorded for this clonotype. The chain uses TRBV6-5 and TRBJ1-1; possibly TRBD1 for D (5 bases). Germline CDR1 and CDR2: MNHEY and SVGAGI. The ends were cut back, 0 bases at V and 3 bases at J, with 17 bases in the middle. There are 17 residues in the CDR3. The CDR3 sequence is CASSYSGWGEVDTEAFF. CDR3 nucleotides: TGTGCCAGCAGTTACTCGGGGTGGGGGGAGGTGGACACTGAAGCTTTCTTT.

V and J are TRBV9 and TRBJ2-5, with TRBD1 matching over 9 bases. Trimming removed 0 bases from V and 5 bases from J; junction bases left unmatched: 14. The length of the CDR3 is 18 residues. Germline V gives CDR1 SGDLS, CDR2 YYNGEE. CDR3 bases: TGTGCCAGCAGCGTAGTGAACAGGGGGCGCTGGGGTCTCGAGACCCAGTACTTC. This codes for CASSVVNRGRWGLETQYF.

V gene TRBV6-1 combines with J gene TRBJ1-2; perhaps TRBD1 as D (5 bases). CDR3 length: 13 amino acids. Trimming shortened V by 8 bases and J by 3 bases, and 13 bases separated the two germline ends. Germline assignment: CDR1 MNHNS and CDR2 SASEGT. The CDR3 spells CASSMGTDYGYTF. The CDR3 DNA is TGTGCCAGCTCAATGGGGACTGACTATGGCTACACCTTC.

The chain combines TRBV15 with TRBJ2-7, with 7 bases lining up with TRBD2. Germline values: CDR1 LNHNV, CDR2 YYDKDF (reference sequence). The V gene end was trimmed by 3 bases and the J gene end by 3 bases; junction bases not matched to a gene: 5. The CDR3 consists of 14 residues. CDR3 DNA sequence: TGTGCCACCAGCAGGAGGACTAGGGGCTACGAGCAGTACTTC. This gives the protein CATSRRTRGYEQYF.

The V call is TRBV12-1, the J call TRBJ1-6; the table gives TRBD1 as D, unverified against the DNA. TRBV12-1 is noted as a pseudogene. CDR3 length: 14 amino acids. The chain's CDR3 is CASAGTVFNSPLHF. In DNA form, the CDR3 reads TGTGCCAGCGCTGGGACAGTTTTTAATTCACCCCTCCACTTT.